The present entry profiles one TCR beta chain with its context. The antigen remains undetermined. The data belong to a study of cytomegalovirus exposure and HLA in healthy donors. For the study at large: In an earlier analysis, around 120 million unique TCR beta sequences were found from about 190 million T cells.

The PCR made use of 60 Vbeta and 13 Jbeta primers. Here immunoSEQ multiplex PCR was the method, and the copy in TCRdb shows in-frame clones only, minus some. The repertoire consists of about 130,000 clones, with 80% occurring once and the leading ten covering 1%. Study findings and constraints: Fewer N-insertions than the approximately 680-donor mean were reportedly shown by an Asian-associated ancestry cluster in a later analysis. It was assumed in the presence/absence analyses that sequencing depth was roughly uniform across donors.

The CDR3 has 13 amino acids. Trimming took 9 bases from V and 0 from J; bases not matched to a gene: 4. Per germline, CDR1 MDHEN and CDR2 SYDVKM. Material for sequencing was PBMCs. The chain couples TRBV28 to TRBJ1-1, with TRBD1 matching 7 bases. This TCR was recovered from a middle-aged man in good health and CMV-seronegative. The CDR3 DNA sequence: TGTGCCAGTCAGGGGGGATTGAACACTGAAGCTTTCTTT. This gives the protein CASQGGLNTEAFF. The full variable domain, with the rest looked up from reference TRBV28 and TRBJ1-1, is DVKVTQSSRYLVKRTGEKVFLECVQDMDHENMFWYRQDPGLGLRLIYFSYDVKMKEKGDIPEGYSVSREKKERFSLILESASTNQTSMYLCASQGGLNTEAFFGQGTRLTVV.